This TCR beta chain emerged from a study of shared clonotypes between healthy human individuals. V trimming: 5 bases; J trimming: 3 bases; junction bases outside the gene matches: 8. There are 17 residues in the CDR3. Germline V gene sequence: CDR1 SEHNR, CDR2 FQNEAQ (reference sequence). How the authors handled the data: Because ImmunoSEQ provided only junction sequences with no quality scores, the filtering differed. Only in-frame clones appear in the TCRdb table, and some are missing; sequencing was by immunoSEQ multiplex PCR. V, J and clone size derive from that table, while D and trimming were established from the DNA sequence. The sample contains 2,500,000 or so clones, approximately 94% of which appear only once.

This TCR was sampled from a man between 18 and 29 years old in good health. Some clones in this sample may be carry-over from other donors' samples. The sample comprised naive CD4+ T cells from PBMCs. Subset: CD45RA+ positively selected. The V call is TRBV7-9, the J call TRBJ2-2; 11 bases are a match to TRBD2. This chain's CDR3 is CASSKPGLAVDTGELFF. The CDR3 DNA follows: TGTGCCAGCAGCAAACCGGGACTAGCGGTGGACACCGGGGAGCTGTTTTTT. The variable domain in full, completed from reference TRBV7-9 and TRBJ2-2, reads DTGVSQNPRHKITKRGQNVTFRCDPISEHNRLYWYRQTLGQGPEFLTYFQNEAQLEKSRLLSDRFSAERPKGSFSTLEIQRTEQGDSAMYLCASSKPGLAVDTGELFFGEGSRLTVL.